Described below is a single T cell receptor beta chain sequence and its context. CDR1 is SEHNR and CDR2 is FQNEAQ in the germline V gene (reference sequence). The CDR3 covers 14 residues. Trimming stripped 5 bases from V and 9 bases from J, with 17 bases between. The entry originates in a study of blood T cell repertoires in COVID-19. At the level of the study: The origin of the acute and convalescent COVID-19 samples was the United States, Italy and Spain.

Measured with immunoSEQ multiplex PCR; TCRdb has only the in-frame clones, and not every one. This repertoire shows a few hundred thousand clones, about 86% found once; its top ten account for under 2%. The sequencing sample was made of peripheral blood. The chain couples TRBV7-9 to TRBJ1-5; D is ambiguous. This TCR derives from a man younger than 40 with active or convalescent COVID-19. DNA of the CDR3: TGTGCCAGCAGCCGGGTTGGCGGGGAAGGGCCCCAGCATTTT. It encodes CASSRVGGEGPQHF.